The 23 T cell receptor beta chains in this list originate from one sample, sequenced in a study of cytomegalovirus exposure and HLA in healthy donors. The table came from immunoSEQ multiplex PCR; TCRdb's copy has only in-frame clones and leaves some out. The table shows roughly 250,000 clones, with around 90% occurring only once. Sample: PBMCs. These receptors all stem from a woman aged 18-29 years in good health and CMV-seronegative.

This chain connects TRBV7-8 to TRBJ2-2, with 9 bases matching TRBD2. The CDR3 is 17 residues long. J lost 3 bases, V lost 5 bases, and 10 bases had no gene match. The germline gives CDR1 SGHVS, CDR2 FQNEAQ. In DNA form, the CDR3 reads TGTGCCAGCAGCGCCTACCGGCGGGGGGGCTACACCGGGGAGCTGTTTTTT. Its protein product is CASSAYRRGGYTGELFF.

This clone was seen a single time. This chain joins TRBV9 and TRBJ2-5; TRBD2 matches at 9 bases. Germline CDR1 and CDR2: SGDLS and YYNGEE. This CDR3 region has 14 residues. V dropped 4 bases and J dropped 3; count of bases not matched to a gene: 4. The CDR3 protein is CASSLGLAKETQYF. The DNA for the CDR3 is TGTGCCAGCAGCCTCGGACTAGCGAAAGAGACCCAGTACTTC.

The gene calls are TRBV2 and TRBJ2-1; perhaps TRBD2 as D (6 bases). The CDR3 length is 15 residues. Trimming left V 7 bases short and J 9 bases short, with 22 bases between. CDR1 and CDR2 from the germline V gene are SNHLY and FYNNEI. In DNA, the CDR3 is TGTGCCAGCACCGGCCCGCGGGGTGGGGGGAGTGAGCAGTTCTTC. It is translated as CASTGPRGGGSEQFF.

The V and J genes are TRBV15 and TRBJ2-5; TRBD1 agrees at 10 bases. The CDR3 runs 15 residues. Germline CDR1 and CDR2: LNHNV and YYDKDF (reference sequence). After removal of 5 bases from V and 5 bases from J, the junction contained 8 bases not matched to a gene. The CDR3 loop reads CATSGQTGGFETQYF. DNA for the CDR3: TGTGCCACCAGCGGCCAGACAGGGGGCTTCGAGACCCAGTACTTC.

The V and J genes are TRBV9 and TRBJ1-1, with TRBD1 as a possible D gene (5 bases). V was cut by 0 bases and J by 0 bases, with 9 bases left in between. This CDR3 comprises 15 residues. The V gene's germline CDR1 is SGDLS and CDR2 YYNGEE. Here the CDR3 reads CASSVGGLLNTEAFF. In DNA, the CDR3 is TGTGCCAGCAGCGTAGGGGGACTTTTGAACACTGAAGCTTTCTTT.

A single count supports this clone. The chain has TRBV19 and TRBJ1-6, with D tentatively TRBD1 (5 bases). This CDR3 has 14 residues. Germline-derived CDR1 and CDR2 are LNHDA and SQIVND (reference sequence). Trimming took 9 bases from V and 4 from J, leaving 13 bases between them. The CDR3 sequence: CASGRTKYNSPLHF. Here the CDR3 DNA reads TGTGCCAGCGGCAGGACAAAGTATAATTCACCCCTCCACTTT.

The chain recombines TRBV30 with TRBJ2-5; D call uncertain. The CDR3 runs 13 residues. Germline V gives CDR1 GTSNPN, CDR2 SVGIG (reference sequence). Trimming removed 4 bases from V and 4 bases from J, with 13 bases in between. CDR3: CAWTPRAGETQYF. DNA of the CDR3: TGTGCCTGGACCCCAAGAGCTGGAGAGACCCAGTACTTC.

V gene TRBV4-3 combines with J gene TRBJ1-6; D unclear. The CDR3 loop spans 16 amino acids. V was pared by 4 bases and J by 0 bases, with 10 bases between. The germline V gene encodes CDR1 LGHNA and CDR2 YSLEER. The CDR3 region has the DNA TGCGCCAGCAGCCCGTCAGCGAGCTCCTATAATTCACCCCTCCACTTT. This sequence encodes CASSPSASSYNSPLHF.

This chain uses TRBV7-9 with TRBJ2-4; the D gene is possibly TRBD1 (6 bases). CDR3 length equals 18 residues. Germline V lookup: CDR1 SEHNR, CDR2 FQNEAQ (reference sequence). The V end lost 7 bases, the J end lost 0 bases, and 22 bases lay between the germline ends. CDR3 in DNA: TGTGCCAGCACCTCAGGGGTGGCAGGGCCCCTAGCCAAAAACATTCAGTACTTC. Amino acids: CASTSGVAGPLAKNIQYF.

The gene calls are TRBV6-6 and TRBJ1-2; 7 bases align to TRBD1. Germline V gene data show CDR1 as MNHNY and CDR2 as SVGAGI (reference sequence). This CDR3 region has 16 residues. J lost 2 bases, V lost 8 bases, and 14 bases had no gene match. CDR3 loop: CASLSSQGELNYGYTF. The CDR3 region has the DNA TGTGCCAGCTTATCTTCGCAGGGGGAACTCAACTATGGCTACACCTTC.

In DNA, the CDR3 is TGTGCCAGCAGTTTACTGGGAGACGAGCAGTACTTC. Translated: CASSLLGDEQYF. V usage is TRBV27 and J usage is TRBJ2-7, with D possibly TRBD2 on 5 matching bases. Germline lookup yields CDR1 MNHEY and CDR2 SMNVEV (reference sequence). Between the trimmed V and J ends, which lost 2 bases and 5 bases, there was a span of 7 bases. This CDR3 contains 12 residues.

The chain couples TRBV9 to TRBJ1-4, with D hard to call. V lost 4 bases and J lost 12, with 13 bases in between. The V gene's germline CDR1 is SGDLS and CDR2 YYNGEE. The CDR3 spans 12 residues. CDR3 in DNA: TGTGCCAGCAGCACTTCCAGCGGAGAACTGTTTTTT. The encoded protein is CASSTSSGELFF. Looking up the rest from reference TRBV9 and TRBJ1-4 gives the full variable domain: DSGVTQTPKHLITATGQRVTLRCSPRSGDLSVYWYQQSLDQGLQFLIQYYNGEERAKGNILERFSAQQFPDLHSELNLSSLELGDSALYFCASSTSSGELFFGSGTQLSVL.

The chain is built from TRBV5-1 and TRBJ1-4, with 8 bases fitting TRBD1. This CDR3 has 14 residues. Germline lookup yields CDR1 SGHRS and CDR2 YFSETQ. The J segment lost 7 bases and the V segment lost 5 bases, leaving 7 bases of the junction unmatched. The CDR3 DNA follows: TGCGCCAGCAGGCAAGGACAGGGCACTGAAAAACTGTTTTTT. The encoded protein is CASRQGQGTEKLFF.

V and J are TRBV5-1 and TRBJ2-1; D is perhaps TRBD1 (6 bases). The CDR3 totals 17 residues. The germline V gene has CDR1 SGHRS and CDR2 YFSETQ. Trimming removed 3 bases at V and 0 bases at J, with 16 bases between. CDR3 sequence (DNA): TGCGCCAGCAGCTCCAACACAGGGCTAAGCTCCTACAATGAGCAGTTCTTC. It yields the protein CASSSNTGLSSYNEQFF.

The chain combines TRBV9 with TRBJ2-6; D is undetermined. The CDR3 spans 14 residues. V was clipped by 0 bases and J by 2 bases, with 3 bases between them. Germline assignment: CDR1 SGDLS and CDR2 YYNGEE. CDR3 DNA sequence: TGTGCCAGCAGCGTAGCTCCTGGGGCCAACGTCCTGACTTTC. It encodes CASSVAPGANVLTF.

This clone was counted a single time. This chain links TRBV19 with TRBJ1-2; D is perhaps TRBD1 (6 bases). Trimming removed 4 bases from V and 5 bases from J, with 17 bases in between. This CDR3 comprises 15 residues. Germline V gene sequence: CDR1 LNHDA, CDR2 SQIVND (reference sequence). CDR3 sequence reads: CASSNRQGQGYGYTF. CDR3 nucleotide sequence: TGTGCCAGTAGTAATCGGCAGGGGCAGGGATATGGCTACACCTTC.

The V gene is TRBV6-5, the J gene TRBJ2-7; 9 nucleotides agree with TRBD1. CDR3 length: 15 residues. The germline gives CDR1 MNHEY, CDR2 SVGAGI. V trimming: 5 bases; J trimming: 3 bases; junction bases outside the gene matches: 8. In DNA form, the CDR3 reads TGTGCCAGCAGTCGCCCGGGACAGGGAAACTACGAGCAGTACTTC. This encodes CASSRPGQGNYEQYF.

This chain links TRBV15 with TRBJ1-2, with D possibly being TRBD1 (5 bases). The CDR3 has 15 amino acids. CDR1 LNHNV and CDR2 YYDKDF come from the germline V gene (reference sequence). Trimming took 0 bases from V and 5 from J, leaving 13 bases between them. CDR3 DNA: TGTGCCACCAGCAGAGATCTTGACAGCGTTTATGGCTACACCTTC. This gives the protein CATSRDLDSVYGYTF.

The chain recombines TRBV2 with TRBJ1-5; TRBD1 agrees at 8 bases. V shed 6 bases, J shed 3 bases, and the junction held 10 bases outside the gene matches. CDR1 and CDR2 (germline): SNHLY, FYNNEI. The CDR3 loop spans 16 amino acids. In nucleotides, the CDR3 is TGTGCCAGCAGCCGAAGGCAGGGGGCGGACAATCAGCCCCAGCATTTT. Translation gives CASSRRQGADNQPQHF.

CDR3 sequence (DNA): TGCAGCGTTGAAGATGTCAGGGCAGTCTGGGGCTACACCTTC. Protein sequence: CSVEDVRAVWGYTF. This chain links TRBV29-1 with TRBJ1-2, with D possibly TRBD1 on 5 matching bases. The CDR3 is 14 residues long. The germline CDR1 and CDR2 sequences are SQVTM and ANQGSEA. V lost 0 bases and J lost 8, with 16 bases in between.

This chain links TRBV10-3 with TRBJ1-2, with TRBD1 identical over 7 bases. Germline loops: CDR1 ENHRY, CDR2 SYGVKD. The CDR3 spans 16 residues. Trimming took 8 bases from V and 2 from J; bases not matched to a gene: 14. The CDR3 nucleotides are TGTGCCATCGGTTCAGGGGACAGAGCGCAGAACTATGGCTACACCTTC. Translation gives CAIGSGDRAQNYGYTF.

The chain couples TRBV6-6 to TRBJ2-1; D is undetermined. The CDR3 spans 15 residues. The germline V gene encodes CDR1 MNHNY and CDR2 SVGAGI (reference sequence). With 5 bases removed from V and 0 bases from J, the gap between germline ends came to 11 bases. CDR3 coding DNA: TGTGCCAGCAGTGTTAGAGCAAGCTCCTACAATGAGCAGTTCTTC. It translates to CASSVRASSYNEQFF.

This chain connects TRBV4-1 to TRBJ1-5; D possibly corresponds to TRBD1 (5 bases). V was pared by 0 bases and J by 6 bases, with 12 bases between. Germline V gives CDR1 MGHRA, CDR2 YSYEKL. This CDR3 is built from 15 residues. CDR3 sequence reads: CASSQDALGAQPQHF. The CDR3 DNA reads TGCGCCAGCAGCCAAGATGCCCTAGGGGCTCAGCCCCAGCATTTT.